The 17 T cell receptor beta chains below come from one sample, sequenced in a study of shared clonotypes between healthy human individuals. Terminally differentiated effector memory CD45RA+ cells were excluded from the naive CD8 cells, which were CD45RO-negative and positively selected for CCR7. Data came from immunoSEQ multiplex PCR; TCRdb stores just in-frame clones and leaves some out. Of 800,000 to 950,000 clones in the sample, about 96% were seen once. The sequenced sample was naive CD8+ T cells sorted from blood. These receptors came from a young man in good health.

The rearrangement uses TRBV7-9 and TRBJ2-1, with D perhaps matching TRBD1 or TRBD2 (5 bases each). The CDR3 sequence is 14 residues long. Between the trimmed V and J ends, which lost 7 bases and 12 bases, there was a span of 22 bases. The V gene's germline CDR1 is SEHNR and CDR2 FQNEAQ (reference sequence). Here the CDR3 DNA reads TGTGCCAGCATCAACCGGGACCCACGAAGGGGGCAGTTCTTC. It yields the protein CASINRDPRRGQFF. Supplemented by reference TRBV7-9 and TRBJ2-1, the full variable domain reads DTGVSQNPRHKITKRGQNVTFRCDPISEHNRLYWYRQTLGQGPEFLTYFQNEAQLEKSRLLSDRFSAERPKGSFSTLEIQRTEQGDSAMYLCASINRDPRRGQFFGPGTRLTVL.

The rearrangement links TRBV5-6 to TRBJ1-1, with D possibly matching TRBD1 (6 bases). The ends were cut back, 2 bases at V and 5 bases at J, with 19 bases in the middle. The germline CDR1 and CDR2 sequences are SGHDT and YYEEEE. The CDR3 sequence is 16 residues long. The CDR3 region has the DNA TGTGCCAGCAGCTTCCAGGGGTGGAGTAGAAGTACTGAAGCTTTCTTT. Protein: CASSFQGWSRSTEAFF.

The chain recombines TRBV27 with TRBJ2-1; TRBD2 might be the D (5 bases). The CDR3 loop spans 15 amino acids. V lost 8 bases and J lost 4, with 18 bases in between. Germline V lookup: CDR1 MNHEY, CDR2 SMNVEV (reference sequence). The CDR3 here is CASSPGYATYNEQFF. In DNA, the CDR3 is TGTGCCAGCTCTCCGGGGTATGCTACATACAATGAGCAGTTCTTC.

The V and J genes are TRBV15 and TRBJ1-3; 7 bases align to TRBD1. The V segment lost 4 bases and the J segment 3 bases; nucleotides outside the gene matches: 6. The germline V gene encodes CDR1 LNHNV and CDR2 YYDKDF (reference sequence). CDR3 size: 15 residues. CDR3 nucleotides: TGTGCCACCAGCAAAGACAGGGTACTTGGAAACACCATATATTTT. Its translation is CATSKDRVLGNTIYF.

V and J are TRBV7-6 and TRBJ2-7; D is tentatively TRBD1 or TRBD2 (5 bases each). The CDR3 loop spans 12 amino acids. Germline V gives CDR1 SGHVS, CDR2 FNYEAQ. Trimming stripped 4 bases from V and 4 bases from J, with 8 bases between. The CDR3 DNA follows: TGTGCCAGCAGCTGGGGGTTATACGAGCAGTACTTC. Protein product: CASSWGLYEQYF.

The rearrangement uses TRBV10-2 and TRBJ1-2, with D unclear. The CDR3 contains 17 residues. Per germline, CDR1 WSHSY and CDR2 SAAADI. V was shortened by 0 bases and J by 6 bases, with 20 bases between the two germline ends. This CDR3 is CASSESLGPADLHGYTF. The CDR3 DNA is TGCGCCAGCAGTGAGTCTCTCGGTCCAGCAGACCTCCATGGCTACACCTTC.

The chain uses TRBV18 and TRBJ2-7, with D maybe TRBD2 (6 bases). Trimming pared 3 bases from V and 3 bases from J, leaving 15 bases between. The CDR3 runs to 15 residues. CDR1 KGHSH and CDR2 LQKENI come from the germline V gene. This chain's CDR3 is CASSPGGGGYYEQYF. Written as DNA, the CDR3 is TGTGCCAGCTCACCGGGGGGAGGCGGATACTACGAGCAGTACTTC.

Concerning this clone itself: Within the sample, other DNA sequences also encode this same CDR3. The chain uses TRBV6-5 and TRBJ1-2, with a tentative D call TRBD1 (5 bases). The V gene's germline CDR1 is MNHEY and CDR2 SVGAGI. Trimming left V 2 bases short and J 4 bases short, with 5 bases between. This CDR3 region has 12 residues. The CDR3 reads CASSYGGYGYTF. CDR3 coding DNA: TGTGCCAGCAGTTACGGGGGCTATGGCTACACCTTC.

V is TRBV29-1 and J is TRBJ1-2, with D unresolved. The V end was cut by 5 bases, the J end by 3 bases, with 13 bases between. Germline CDR1 SQVTM, CDR2 ANQGSEA. The CDR3 has 13 amino acids. CDR3 sequence (DNA): TGCAGCGTTTCCGAGGGAATTTACTATGGCTACACCTTC. Amino acid sequence: CSVSEGIYYGYTF.

The V gene is TRBV7-6, the J gene TRBJ2-7; perhaps TRBD2 as D (6 bases). The ends were cut back, 3 bases at V and 7 bases at J, with 13 bases in the middle. CDR3 length: 13 amino acids. Germline V gene lookup returns CDR1 SGHVS and CDR2 FNYEAQ. This CDR3 is CASSFSGGIEQYF. Here the CDR3 DNA reads TGTGCCAGCAGCTTTTCTGGCGGGATAGAGCAGTACTTC.

This chain connects TRBV5-1 to TRBJ1-2, with D possibly matching TRBD1 (5 bases). V was pared by 4 bases and J by 0 bases, with 13 bases between. The CDR3 contains 15 residues. Germline lookup yields CDR1 SGHRS and CDR2 YFSETQ. CDR3 in DNA: TGCGCCAGCAGCATCCGACCAGGGACTAACTATGGCTACACCTTC. Encoded protein: CASSIRPGTNYGYTF.

The chain employs TRBV6-1 and TRBJ2-2; TRBD1 might be the D (5 bases). V was clipped by 4 bases and J by 0 bases, with 9 bases between them. The CDR3 spans 15 residues. The germline V gene has CDR1 MNHNS and CDR2 SASEGT. The CDR3 DNA reads TGTGCCAGCAGTGGGGGCCATGCGAACACCGGGGAGCTGTTTTTT. Protein sequence: CASSGGHANTGELFF.

V is TRBV10-3 and J is TRBJ1-1; 11 bases match TRBD1. This CDR3 is 17 amino acids long. V was pared by 4 bases and J by 4 bases, with 11 bases of the junction left unmatched. Germline V gene lookup returns CDR1 ENHRY and CDR2 SYGVKD. CDR3 bases: TGTGCCATCAGTGCCCAGGGACAGGGGGACCGGAGCACTGAAGCTTTCTTT. This encodes CAISAQGQGDRSTEAFF.

This clone was recorded once. This rearrangement joins TRBV2 to TRBJ1-1; 9 bases fit TRBD1. From germline, CDR1 is SNHLY and CDR2 FYNNEI. The length of the CDR3 is 18 residues. V shed 2 bases, J shed 5 bases, and the junction held 15 bases outside the gene matches. CDR3 DNA: TGTGCCAGCAGTGAACTGGGGACAGGGAAAGGCCTGGGGACTGAAGCTTTCTTT. Amino acids: CASSELGTGKGLGTEAFF.

This chain connects TRBV20-1 to TRBJ2-7, with D uncertain. With 6 bases removed from V and 5 bases from J, the gap between germline ends came to 11 bases. The CDR3 totals 11 residues. CDR1 and CDR2 (germline): DFQATT, SNEGSKA (reference sequence). The CDR3 DNA follows: TGCAGTGCCCCGTTGATACACGAGCAGTACTTC. Protein product: CSAPLIHEQYF.

V and J are TRBV6-6 and TRBJ2-1, with D perhaps matching TRBD1 (5 bases). Per germline, CDR1 MNHNY and CDR2 SVGAGI (reference sequence). Between the trimmed V and J ends, which lost 7 bases and 4 bases, there was a span of 11 bases. The CDR3 runs to 13 residues. The CDR3 coding sequence is TGTGCCAGCACCCACAGGTCGTACAATGAGCAGTTCTTC. This sequence encodes CASTHRSYNEQFF.

The chain recombines TRBV5-4 with TRBJ2-3; D is undetermined. The germline gives CDR1 SGHNT, CDR2 YYREEE (reference sequence). V was trimmed by 4 bases and J by 4 bases, leaving 7 bases between them. The CDR3 sequence is 12 residues long. DNA for the CDR3: TGTGCCAGCAGCGCCGAGGCAGATACGCAGTATTTT. This translates into CASSAEADTQYF. Supplemented by reference TRBV5-4 and TRBJ2-3, the full variable domain reads ETGVTQSPTHLIKTRGQQVTLRCSSQSGHNTVSWYQQALGQGPQFIFQYYREEENGRGNFPPRFSGLQFPNYSSELNVNALELDDSALYLCASSAEADTQYFGPGTRLTVL.